This T cell receptor beta chain emerged from a study of shared clonotypes between healthy human individuals. Study at large: Each donor's CD4 naive and CD4 memory cells filled three plates apiece, CD8 naive two, and CD8 memory one.

Measured with immunoSEQ multiplex PCR; TCRdb has only the in-frame clones, and not every one. The profile covers about a million clones, with about 77% appearing a single time and 1.5% taken by the ten largest. Germline CDR1 and CDR2: SGHKS and YYEKEE (reference sequence). Trimming took 1 base from V and 2 from J, leaving 13 bases between them. This CDR3 has 15 amino acids. Nashville, Tennessee was home to all donors, who were Caucasian adults. The sequencing sample was made of memory CD4+ T cells sorted from blood. Subset given: CD45RA-negative fraction. The chain joins TRBV5-5 to TRBJ2-7; no reliable D call. This receptor was obtained from a man between 18 and 35 years old in good health. In DNA form, the CDR3 reads TGTGCCAGCAGCTTGTATGCGCCCGGTGCCTACGAGCAGTACTTC. Its protein is CASSLYAPGAYEQYF.